This T cell receptor beta chain was recovered during a study of blood T cell repertoires in COVID-19. Background on the study: Acute-phase and convalescent COVID-19 samples originated in the United States, Italy and Spain. PBMCs, B-cell-depleted T cells, or T cells were the source of the cDNA or gDNA that made up the material.

Trimming shortened V by 4 bases and J by 7 bases, and 16 bases separated the two germline ends. Germline V CDR1 and CDR2: LGHDT, YNNKEL (reference sequence). This CDR3 has 15 residues. Methods used by the authors: Counts of nucleated cells, estimated from reference gene primer amplification, were obtained. Data came from immunoSEQ multiplex PCR; TCRdb stores just in-frame clones and leaves some out. V, J and clone size are taken as reported in that table, and D and trimming were inferred from the DNA itself. The table lists around 130,000 clones, under 85% of them singletons. Sequenced: peripheral blood. V gene TRBV3-1 (or the pseudogene TRBV3-2) combines with J gene TRBJ1-4; a possible D gene is TRBD1 (5 bases). The receptor's source is a woman aged 55-75 years with acute or convalescent COVID-19. CDR3 nucleotides: TGTGCCAGCAGCCCCGGCGGGACTGTGGTTGAAAAACTGTTTTTT. This gives the protein CASSPGGTVVEKLFF.